The 2 T cell receptor beta chains below come from one sample, sequenced in a study of blood T cell repertoires in COVID-19. Produced via immunoSEQ multiplex PCR; TCRdb's table is partial and in-frame only. This sample has under 200,000 clones, with approximately 88% found just once. The specimen sequenced was peripheral blood. These receptors came from a man between 18 and 29 years old with active or convalescent COVID-19.

This chain links TRBV12-5 with TRBJ1-1; 7 positions agree with TRBD1. V shed 1 base and J 1 base; nucleotides not matched to a gene: 6. The CDR3 spans 16 residues. The germline V gene encodes CDR1 LGHNT and CDR2 FRNRAP. The CDR3 protein is CASGLEGGRGNTEAFF. DNA for the CDR3: TGTGCTAGTGGTTTGGAAGGGGGCAGGGGGAACACTGAAGCTTTCTTT.

The V call is TRBV29-1, the J call TRBJ2-2, with TRBD1 matching over 7 bases. V lost 7 bases and J lost 0; bases outside the gene matches: 5. The CDR3 has 14 residues. CDR1 SQVTM and CDR2 ANQGSEA come from the germline V gene. This CDR3 reads CSGKTGTNTGELFF. CDR3 DNA: TGCAGCGGGAAGACAGGGACGAACACCGGGGAGCTGTTTTTT.